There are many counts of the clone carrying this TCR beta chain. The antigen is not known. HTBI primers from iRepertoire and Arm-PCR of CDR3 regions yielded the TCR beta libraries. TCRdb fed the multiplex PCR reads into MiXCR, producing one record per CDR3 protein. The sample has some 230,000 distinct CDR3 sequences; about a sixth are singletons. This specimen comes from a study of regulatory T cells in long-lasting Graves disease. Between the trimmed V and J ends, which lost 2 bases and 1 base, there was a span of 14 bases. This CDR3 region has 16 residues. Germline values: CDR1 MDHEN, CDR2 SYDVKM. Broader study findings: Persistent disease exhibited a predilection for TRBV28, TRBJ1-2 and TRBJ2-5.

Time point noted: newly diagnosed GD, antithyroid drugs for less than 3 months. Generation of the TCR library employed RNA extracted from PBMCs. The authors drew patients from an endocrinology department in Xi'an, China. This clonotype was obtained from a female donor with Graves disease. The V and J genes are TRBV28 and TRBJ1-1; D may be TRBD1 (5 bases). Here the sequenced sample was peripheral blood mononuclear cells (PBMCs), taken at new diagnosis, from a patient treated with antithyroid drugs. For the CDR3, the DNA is TGTGCCAGCAGTTTAGGGGCAGGGCTACAGAACACTGAAGCTTTCTTT. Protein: CASSLGAGLQNTEAFF.